Sequencing of this T cell receptor beta chain was carried out in a study of radiotherapy plus CTLA-4 blockade in lung cancer. Libraries were prepared by immunoSEQ multiplex PCR; TCRdb keeps only in-frame clonotypes and omits some of them. The sample consists of 85,000 to 90,000 clones, around 90% of them appearing once. The CDR3 consists of 11 residues. Germline-derived CDR1 and CDR2 are GTSNPN and SVGIG (reference sequence). V was shortened by 2 bases and J by 4 bases, with 4 bases between the two germline ends. The starting material was peripheral blood, obtained from a patient treated with radiotherapy plus ipilimumab. This TCR derives from a human donor with non-small cell lung cancer that progressed on radiotherapy plus ipilimumab. J is TRBJ2-3 and V is TRBV30; D gene ambiguous. CDR3: CAWSTSDTQYF. The DNA of the CDR3 is TGTGCCTGGAGTACGTCAGATACGCAGTATTTT.